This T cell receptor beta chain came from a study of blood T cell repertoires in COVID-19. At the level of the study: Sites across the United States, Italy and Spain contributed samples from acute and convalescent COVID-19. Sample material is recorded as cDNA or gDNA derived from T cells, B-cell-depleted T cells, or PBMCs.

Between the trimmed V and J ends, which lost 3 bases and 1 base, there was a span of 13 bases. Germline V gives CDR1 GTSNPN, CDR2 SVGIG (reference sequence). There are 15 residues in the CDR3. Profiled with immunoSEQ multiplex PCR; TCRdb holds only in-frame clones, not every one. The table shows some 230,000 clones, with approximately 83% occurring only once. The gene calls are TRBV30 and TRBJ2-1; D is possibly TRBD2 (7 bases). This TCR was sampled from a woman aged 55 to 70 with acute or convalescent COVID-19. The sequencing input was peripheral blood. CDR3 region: CAWRGGQGSYNEQFF. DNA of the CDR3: TGTGCCTGGAGGGGGGGGCAAGGGTCCTACAATGAGCAGTTCTTC.